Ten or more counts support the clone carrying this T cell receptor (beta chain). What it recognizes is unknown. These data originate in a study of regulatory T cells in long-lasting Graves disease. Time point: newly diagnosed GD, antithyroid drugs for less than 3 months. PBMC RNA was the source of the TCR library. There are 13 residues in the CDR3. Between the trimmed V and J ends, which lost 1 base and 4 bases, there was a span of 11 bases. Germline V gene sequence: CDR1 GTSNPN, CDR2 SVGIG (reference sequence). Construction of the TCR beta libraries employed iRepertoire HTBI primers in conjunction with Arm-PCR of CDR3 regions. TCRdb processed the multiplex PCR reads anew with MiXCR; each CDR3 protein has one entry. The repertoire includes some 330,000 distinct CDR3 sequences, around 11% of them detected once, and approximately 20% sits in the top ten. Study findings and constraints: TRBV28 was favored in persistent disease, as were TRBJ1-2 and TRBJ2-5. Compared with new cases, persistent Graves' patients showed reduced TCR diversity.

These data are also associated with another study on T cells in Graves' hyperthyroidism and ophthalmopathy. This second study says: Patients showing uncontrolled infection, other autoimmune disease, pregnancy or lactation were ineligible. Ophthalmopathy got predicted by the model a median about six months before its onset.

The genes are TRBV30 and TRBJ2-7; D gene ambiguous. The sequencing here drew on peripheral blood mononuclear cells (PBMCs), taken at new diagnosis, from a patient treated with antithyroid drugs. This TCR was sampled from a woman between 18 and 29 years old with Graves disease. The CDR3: CAWSDPPRYEQYV. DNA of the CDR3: TGTGCCTGGAGTGACCCCCCTAGGTACGAGCAGTACGTC.